This passage covers 24 T cell receptor beta chains from one sample sequenced in a study of monozygotic twins with inflammatory bowel disease. TCRdb processed the 5' RACE reads again and assigns one entry to each CDR3 protein, with no DNA. The listing contains roughly 170,000 distinct CDR3 sequences. Material for sequencing was blood. These receptors were collected from a human donor with ulcerative colitis or Crohn's disease, or a healthy co-twin of an affected twin (not recorded which).

V usage is TRBV5-1 and J usage is TRBJ2-7; TCRdb reports TRBD2, a call that lacks DNA to check it against. The CDR3 is made up of 14 amino acids. The germline V gene encodes CDR1 SGHRS and CDR2 YFSETQ. The CDR3 here is CASSLSLAAYEQYF.

The chain links TRBV20-1 to TRBJ1-1. CDR3 size: 12 residues. CDR1 is DFQATT, CDR2 SNEGSKA, per germline (reference sequence). CDR3 region: CSASSGGTEAFF.

V is TRBV11-2 and J is TRBJ1-2. The length of the CDR3 is 13 residues. The germline CDR1 and CDR2 sequences are SGHAT and FQNNGV. The CDR3 is CASSPKANYGYTF. Combining the CDR3 with reference TRBV11-2 and TRBJ1-2 gives the whole variable domain EAGVAQSPRYKIIEKRQSVAFWCNPISGHATLYWYQQILGQGPKLLIQFQNNGVVDDSQLPKDRFSAERLKGVDSTLKIQPAKLEDSAVYLCASSPKANYGYTFGSGTRLTVV.

The chain has TRBV5-1 and TRBJ1-2; checking the TCRdb D call of TRBD1 is not possible without DNA. The germline gives CDR1 SGHRS, CDR2 YFSETQ. This CDR3 is built from 15 residues. The CDR3 loop is CASSLTGGGGYGYTF.

Here the CDR3 reads CAISRDGTSGNTIYF. The V call is TRBV10-3, the J call TRBJ1-3; TCRdb calls TRBD1, which cannot be checked without DNA. The V gene's germline CDR1 is ENHRY and CDR2 SYGVKD. This CDR3 spans 15 amino acids.

V gene TRBV20-1 combines with J gene TRBJ1-5; TCRdb's D call of TRBD1 is untestable without DNA. Germline V gene sequence: CDR1 DFQATT, CDR2 SNEGSKA (reference sequence). The CDR3 spans 13 residues. The CDR3: CSASGTSNQPQHF.

The chain combines TRBV7-6 with TRBJ2-2; as DNA is missing, the TRBD2 call by TCRdb cannot be tested. The CDR3 has 18 residues. CDR1 and CDR2 from the germline V gene are SGHVS and FNYEAQ. The CDR3 region is CASSTRLAGGPNTGELFF. The variable domain in full, completed from reference TRBV7-6 and TRBJ2-2, reads GAGVSQSPRYKVTKRGQDVALRCDPISGHVSLYWYRQALGQGPEFLTYFNYEAQQDKSGLPNDRFSAERPEGSISTLTIQRTEQRDSAMYRCASSTRLAGGPNTGELFFGEGSRLTVL.

The gene calls are TRBV5-1 and TRBJ2-1. This CDR3 has 14 residues. Germline V gives CDR1 SGHRS, CDR2 YFSETQ. The CDR3 sequence: CASSLGVSNNEQFF.

The chain uses TRBV15 and TRBJ2-5; TCRdb indicates TRBD2, and absent DNA this call remains unverified. This CDR3 has 15 amino acids. Germline V lookup: CDR1 LNHNV, CDR2 YYDKDF (reference sequence). The CDR3 reads CATSTSGRVQETQYF.

V is TRBV3-1 and J is TRBJ1-6. The CDR3 is 14 amino acids. Looked up from germline, CDR1 is LGHDT and CDR2 is YNNKEL (reference sequence). The CDR3 loop is CASSQRNLGSPLHF.

The V gene is TRBV20-1, the J gene TRBJ1-2; TCRdb names TRBD1, which stays unverified in the absence of DNA. Germline V gene lookup returns CDR1 DFQATT and CDR2 SNEGSKA (reference sequence). The CDR3 covers 13 residues. Here the CDR3 reads CSARAGGVYGYTF.

This chain's CDR3 is CASLLQQGSTDTQYF. The chain is built from TRBV2 and TRBJ2-3; TCRdb calls TRBD1, which cannot be checked without DNA. Germline V gene data show CDR1 as SNHLY and CDR2 as FYNNEI. The CDR3 covers 15 residues.

The genes are TRBV29-1 and TRBJ2-2; there is no DNA to check the TCRdb D call of TRBD1. The CDR3 consists of 15 residues. Germline V gives CDR1 SQVTM, CDR2 ANQGSEA. The CDR3 loop reads CSVEAGTGGSGELFF.

The V gene is TRBV6-4, the J gene TRBJ1-5; TCRdb lists TRBD1, though no DNA is available to test this call. The CDR3 contains 14 residues. Germline lookup yields CDR1 MRHNA and CDR2 SNTAGT. The CDR3 spells CAKDRGIASQPQHF.

The chain joins TRBV7-9 to TRBJ1-1; no DNA is available, so the TRBD1 call from TCRdb remains unchecked. This CDR3 is built from 15 residues. Germline lookup yields CDR1 SEHNR and CDR2 FQNEAQ (reference sequence). The chain's CDR3 is CASSSVSGTALGAFF.

The chain links TRBV5-1 to TRBJ2-1; TCRdb's assignment of TRBD1 cannot be checked, as there is no DNA. Germline lookup yields CDR1 SGHRS and CDR2 YFSETQ. The CDR3 consists of 16 residues. The CDR3 here is CASSYTGTSKWNEQFF.

The chain employs TRBV11-3 and TRBJ1-2. The CDR3 sequence is 18 residues long. CDR1 SGHNT and CDR2 YENEEA come from the germline V gene. CDR3 in amino acids: CASSLDQGGTVTNYGYTF.

The CDR3 here is CASSSGTSNSYEQYF. The chain joins TRBV13 to TRBJ2-7; TCRdb picks TRBD1, but there is no DNA to check that call. The germline CDR1 and CDR2 sequences are PRHDT and FYEKMQ (reference sequence). The CDR3 is 15 amino acids.

V is TRBV7-2 and J is TRBJ2-7. Germline-derived CDR1 and CDR2 are SGHTA and FQGNSA. CDR3 length: 15 residues. This CDR3 reads CASSFVGGRAHEQYF.

The gene calls are TRBV5-1 and TRBJ1-6; TCRdb lists TRBD1, though no DNA is available to test this call. Germline V gives CDR1 SGHRS, CDR2 YFSETQ. CDR3 length: 14 amino acids. The CDR3 sequence: CASSLEDTRSPLHF.

V and J are TRBV30 and TRBJ2-7; TCRdb lists TRBD2, though no DNA is available to test this call. Germline V lookup: CDR1 GTSNPN, CDR2 SVGIG (reference sequence). The CDR3 spans 13 residues. The CDR3 loop reads CAWRGQGDREQYF.

The rearrangement joins TRBV6-5 to TRBJ2-3; the D call of TRBD2 rests on TCRdb alone, since no DNA is present to check it. Germline assignment: CDR1 MNHEY and CDR2 SVGAGI. The CDR3 length is 16 residues. CDR3 sequence reads: CASSLLAGHSTDTQYF.

The CDR3 protein is CASSPDLYGYTF. V gene TRBV19 combines with J gene TRBJ1-2. The CDR3 sequence is 12 residues long. Germline V CDR1 and CDR2: LNHDA, SQIVND (reference sequence).

The chain uses TRBV10-3 and TRBJ2-2; TCRdb picks TRBD1, but there is no DNA to check that call. Germline assignment: CDR1 ENHRY and CDR2 SYGVKD. CDR3 length: 14 residues. The CDR3 loop is CAISPPGGTGELFF.